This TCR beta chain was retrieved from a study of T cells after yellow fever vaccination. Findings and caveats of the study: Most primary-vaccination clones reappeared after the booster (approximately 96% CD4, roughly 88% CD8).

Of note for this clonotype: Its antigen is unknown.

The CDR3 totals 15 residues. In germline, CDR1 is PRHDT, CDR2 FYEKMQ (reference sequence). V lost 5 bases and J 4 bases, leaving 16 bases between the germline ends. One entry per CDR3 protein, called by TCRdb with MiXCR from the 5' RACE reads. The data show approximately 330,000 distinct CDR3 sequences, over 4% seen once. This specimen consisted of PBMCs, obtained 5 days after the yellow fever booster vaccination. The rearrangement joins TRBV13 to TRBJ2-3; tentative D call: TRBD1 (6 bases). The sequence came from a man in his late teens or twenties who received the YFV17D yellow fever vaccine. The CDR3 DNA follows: TGTGCCAGCAGCGCCCGGACAGTCGGGGCAGATACGCAGTATTTT. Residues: CASSARTVGADTQYF.